This TCR beta chain came from a study of T cell responses to AZD1222 COVID-19 vaccine. The CDR3 runs 14 residues. Trimming left V 5 bases short and J 1 base short, with 11 bases between. The germline CDR1 and CDR2 sequences are MDHEN and SYDVKM. Generated by immunoSEQ multiplex PCR, the TCRdb table keeps only in-frame clones and is missing some. Here the sample spans tens of thousands of clones, approximately 85% being singletons. J is TRBJ1-1 and V is TRBV28; D not resolved. The receptor was isolated from an adult who received the AZD1222 COVID-19 vaccine. This sample comprised peripheral blood, obtained 28 days after the second AZD1222 dose. DNA of the CDR3: TGTGCCAGCAGTCCACACCAAGCGAACACTGAAGCTTTCTTT. Translation gives CASSPHQANTEAFF.